This T cell receptor beta chain was profiled in a study of T cell responses to AZD1222 COVID-19 vaccine. Whole-study findings and limits: Only 5 or 6 people who got AZD1222 tested seropositive at baseline. Compared with day 0, the breadth and depth of the Spike-specific TCR repertoire rose significantly after two doses of AZD1222.

Sequencing used immunoSEQ multiplex PCR; TCRdb keeps in-frame clones, though not all of them. The table shows about 35,000 clones, with just over 85% occurring only once. Concerning this clone: Its antigen remains unidentified.

Germline V gene lookup returns CDR1 SQVTM and CDR2 ANQGSEA. The CDR3 has 13 amino acids. Trimming at V came to 4 bases and at J to 5 bases, leaving 5 bases not matched to a gene. Second-dose timings of about 4 or about 12 weeks were pooled. The material sequenced was peripheral blood, taken 28 days after the second AZD1222 dose. The V and J genes are TRBV29-1 and TRBJ2-1, with 7 bases identical to TRBD2. This clonotype was sampled from an adult who received the AZD1222 COVID-19 vaccine. The CDR3 spells CSVAQRGDNEQFF. The CDR3 coding sequence is TGCAGCGTTGCCCAGCGGGGAGACAATGAGCAGTTCTTC.